The clone carrying this T cell receptor beta chain was observed once. Its antigen is currently unknown. The data stem from a study of T cells in narcolepsy. Study-wide background: Patients with NT1 or NT2 and healthy control donors were enrolled. General study findings and limits: Same-patient CSF and blood CD4+ T cell clonotypes included HCRT-specific and TRIB2-specific autoreactive ones. Autoreactive clonotypes reportedly recurred in blood of same and different patients, not controls. No autoreactive T cell clone sequences appeared in some memory CD4+ repertoires.

Germline V gene data show CDR1 as KGHSH and CDR2 as LQKENI. The CDR3 is 16 residues long. V shed 1 base and J shed 4 bases, with 16 bases lying between them. Repertoires were generated with immunoSEQ multiplex PCR, while TCRdb's copy carries only in-frame clones and drops some. The sample has just over 20,000 clones, 92% seen once. Sequencing was carried out using CD45RA- memory CD4+ T cells from PBMCs. The rearrangement links TRBV18 to TRBJ2-5, with D perhaps given as TRBD1 or TRBD2 (5 bases each). This TCR came from a human donor with narcolepsy. As DNA, the CDR3 is TGTGCCAGCTCACCACGTGGGACCAATTCCCCAGAGACCCAGTACTTC. Residues: CASSPRGTNSPETQYF.